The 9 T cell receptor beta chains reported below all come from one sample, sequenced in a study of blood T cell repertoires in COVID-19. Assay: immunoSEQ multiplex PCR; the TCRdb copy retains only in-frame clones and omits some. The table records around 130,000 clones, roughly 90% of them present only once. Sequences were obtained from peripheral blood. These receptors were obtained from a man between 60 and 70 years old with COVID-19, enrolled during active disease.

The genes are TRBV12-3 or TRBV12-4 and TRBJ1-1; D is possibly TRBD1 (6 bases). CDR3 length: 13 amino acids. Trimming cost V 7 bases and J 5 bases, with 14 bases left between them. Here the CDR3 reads CASKFFRGTEAFF. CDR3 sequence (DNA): TGTGCCAGCAAGTTTTTTAGGGGGACTGAAGCTTTCTTT.

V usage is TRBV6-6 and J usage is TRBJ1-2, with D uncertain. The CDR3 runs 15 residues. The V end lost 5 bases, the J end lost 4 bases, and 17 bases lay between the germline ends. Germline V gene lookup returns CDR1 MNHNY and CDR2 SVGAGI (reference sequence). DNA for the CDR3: TGTGCCAGCAGTCCCCGGGAGGGATGGGTCTATGGCTACACCTTC. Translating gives CASSPREGWVYGYTF.

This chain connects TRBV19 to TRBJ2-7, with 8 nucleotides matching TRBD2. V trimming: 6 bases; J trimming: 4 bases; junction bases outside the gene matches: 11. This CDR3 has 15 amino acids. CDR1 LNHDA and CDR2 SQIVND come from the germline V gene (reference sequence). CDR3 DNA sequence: TGTGCCAGTAGCAACCAAGCGGGAGTCGGATACGAGCAGTACTTC. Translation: CASSNQAGVGYEQYF.

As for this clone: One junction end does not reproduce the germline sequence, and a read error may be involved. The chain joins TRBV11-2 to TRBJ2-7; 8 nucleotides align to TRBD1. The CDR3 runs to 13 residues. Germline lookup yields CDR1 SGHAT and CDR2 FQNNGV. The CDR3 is CASSFQGAGRQGF. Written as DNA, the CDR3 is TGTGCCAGCAGCTTCCAGGGGGCAGGCCGGCAGGGCTTC.

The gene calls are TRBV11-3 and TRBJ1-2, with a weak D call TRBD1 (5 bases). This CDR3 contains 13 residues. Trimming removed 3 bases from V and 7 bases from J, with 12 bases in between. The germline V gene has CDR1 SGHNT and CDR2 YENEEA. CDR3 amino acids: CASSFGGGRGYTF. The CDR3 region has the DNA TGTGCCAGCAGCTTCGGCGGGGGACGTGGCTACACCTTC.

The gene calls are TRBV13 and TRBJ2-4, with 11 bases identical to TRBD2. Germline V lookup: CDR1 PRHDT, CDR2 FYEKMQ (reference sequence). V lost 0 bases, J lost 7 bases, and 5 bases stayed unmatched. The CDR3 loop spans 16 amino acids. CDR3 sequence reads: CASSLGTSGKGNIQYF. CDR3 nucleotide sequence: TGTGCCAGCAGCTTAGGGACTAGCGGGAAAGGTAACATTCAGTACTTC.

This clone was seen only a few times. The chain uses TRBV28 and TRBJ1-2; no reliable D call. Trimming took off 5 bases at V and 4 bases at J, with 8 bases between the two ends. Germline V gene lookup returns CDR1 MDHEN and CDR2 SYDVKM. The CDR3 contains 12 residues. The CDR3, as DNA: TGTGCCAGCAGTCCCCGGAGCTATGGCTACACCTTC. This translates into CASSPRSYGYTF.

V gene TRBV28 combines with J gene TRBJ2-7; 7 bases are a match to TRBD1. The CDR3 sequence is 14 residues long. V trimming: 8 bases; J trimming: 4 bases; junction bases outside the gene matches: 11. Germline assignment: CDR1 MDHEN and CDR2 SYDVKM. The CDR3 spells CASQVWNRGYEQYF. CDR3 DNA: TGTGCCAGCCAAGTATGGAACAGGGGTTACGAGCAGTACTTC.

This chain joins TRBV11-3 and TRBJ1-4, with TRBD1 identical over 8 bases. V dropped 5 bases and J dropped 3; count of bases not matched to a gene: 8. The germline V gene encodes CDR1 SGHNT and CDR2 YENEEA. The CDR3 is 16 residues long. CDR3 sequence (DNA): TGTGCCAGCAGCCGACAGGGGAACACAGCTAATGAAAAACTGTTTTTT. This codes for CASSRQGNTANEKLFF.